Presented here are 29 T cell receptor beta chains from one specimen sequenced in a study of lymphopenia after photon versus proton radiotherapy. The method was immunoSEQ multiplex PCR; TCRdb's version includes in-frame clones alone and lacks a portion of them. The sample holds over 50,000 clones, about 86% seen once. Sample: peripheral blood, taken from a patient treated with photon-based radiotherapy. All receptors derive from a man aged 35 to 55 with gastric cancer.

This chain joins TRBV6-5 and TRBJ1-1, with D possibly being TRBD1 (5 bases). Germline loops: CDR1 MNHEY, CDR2 SVGAGI. Trimming took off 5 bases at V and 5 bases at J, with 6 bases between the two ends. The CDR3 spans 11 residues. CDR3 DNA sequence: TGTGCCAGCAGTGGGGGGACTGAAGCTTTCTTT. Its protein is CASSGGTEAFF.

The V and J genes are TRBV9 and TRBJ2-1; D not certain. The CDR3 length is 13 residues. V lost 0 bases to trimming and J lost 7 bases, with 8 bases between them. From germline, CDR1 is SGDLS and CDR2 YYNGEE. The CDR3 DNA is TGTGCCAGCAGCGTAGAGTTGTGGAATGAGCAGTTCTTC. The encoded protein is CASSVELWNEQFF. Full variable domain (outside the CDR3, taken from reference TRBV9 and TRBJ2-1): DSGVTQTPKHLITATGQRVTLRCSPRSGDLSVYWYQQSLDQGLQFLIQYYNGEERAKGNILERFSAQQFPDLHSELNLSSLELGDSALYFCASSVELWNEQFFGPGTRLTVL.

The chain carries TRBV7-2 and TRBJ2-7, with D perhaps TRBD1 or TRBD2 (6 bases each). V gave up 5 bases and J gave up 3 bases, with 14 bases separating them. This CDR3 is 14 amino acids long. CDR1 and CDR2 from the germline V gene are SGHTA and FQGNSA. CDR3 sequence: CASSHLGGGYEQYF. The CDR3 DNA follows: TGTGCCAGCAGCCATTTGGGGGGCGGCTACGAGCAGTACTTC.

The gene calls are TRBV7-9 and TRBJ2-1; 9 bases are shared with TRBD1. V shed 5 bases, J shed 5 bases, and the junction held 4 bases outside the gene matches. Germline-derived CDR1 and CDR2 are SEHNR and FQNEAQ (reference sequence). The CDR3 loop spans 14 amino acids. The CDR3 nucleotides are TGTGCCAGCAGCCTCTGGACAGGGGACAATGAGCAGTTCTTC. Its protein is CASSLWTGDNEQFF.

The chain carries TRBV7-2 and TRBJ2-7, with D possibly called TRBD1 or TRBD2 (5 bases each). This CDR3 region has 12 residues. Deletions cut 5 bases from V and 5 bases from J, with 10 bases between. Looked up from germline, CDR1 is SGHTA and CDR2 is FQGNSA. CDR3 in amino acids: CASSRRGDEQYF. The CDR3 nucleotides read TGTGCCAGCAGCCGGAGAGGGGACGAGCAGTACTTC.

There are a few counts of this clone. This chain uses TRBV29-1 with TRBJ2-2; TRBD1 aligns across 8 bases. The germline V gene has CDR1 SQVTM and CDR2 ANQGSEA. The CDR3 has 16 residues. V lost 3 bases to trimming and J lost 0 bases; unmatched junction nucleotides: 6. The CDR3 DNA reads as TGCAGCGTTGACCGACAGGGGTTCGCGAACACCGGGGAGCTGTTTTTT. Translating it yields CSVDRQGFANTGELFF.

V gene TRBV18 combines with J gene TRBJ1-1; the D is unclear. From germline, CDR1 is KGHSH and CDR2 LQKENI. The V end was cut by 6 bases, the J end by 5 bases, with 16 bases between. The CDR3 totals 14 residues. The CDR3 sequence is CASSLQPPRTEAFF. As DNA, the CDR3 is TGTGCCAGCTCTCTTCAGCCGCCGCGGACTGAAGCTTTCTTT.

The gene calls are TRBV11-2 and TRBJ2-7; 14 nucleotides agree with TRBD2. CDR3 length: 15 residues. Germline CDR1 reads SGHAT; CDR2 reads FQNNGV. The trim removed 4 bases at V and 4 bases at J, leaving 3 bases unmatched. The CDR3 spells CASSSTSGGAYEQYF. CDR3 nucleotide sequence: TGTGCCAGCAGCTCGACTAGCGGGGGGGCTTACGAGCAGTACTTC.

The CDR3 is CASSLAVNTEAFF. Written as DNA, the CDR3 is TGCGCCAGCAGCTTGGCGGTTAACACTGAAGCTTTCTTT. V usage is TRBV5-1 and J usage is TRBJ1-1; unclear D gene. Germline lookup yields CDR1 SGHRS and CDR2 YFSETQ. The CDR3 consists of 13 residues. The V and J ends lost 0 bases and 2 bases respectively, with 5 bases between them.

The V and J genes are TRBV4-1 and TRBJ1-5, with 7 bases identical to TRBD1. The CDR3 is made up of 16 amino acids. Per germline, CDR1 MGHRA and CDR2 YSYEKL. After removal of 1 base from V and 4 bases from J, the junction contained 7 bases not matched to a gene. CDR3 sequence reads: CASSQGGGGWNQPQHF. The CDR3 DNA is TGCGCCAGCAGCCAAGGGGGAGGGGGCTGGAATCAGCCCCAGCATTTT.

V and J are TRBV7-8 and TRBJ1-6; D is uncertain. Germline V lookup: CDR1 SGHVS, CDR2 FQNEAQ. The CDR3 contains 16 residues. V was clipped by 1 base and J by 3 bases, with 10 bases between them. In DNA form, the CDR3 reads TGTGCCAGCAGCTTAGACCCCAAGGGCTATAATTCACCCCTCCACTTT. This gives the protein CASSLDPKGYNSPLHF.

The gene calls are TRBV30 and TRBJ1-2; D remains ambiguous. Looked up from germline, CDR1 is GTSNPN and CDR2 is SVGIG (reference sequence). This CDR3 region has 12 residues. Trimming took off 5 bases at V and 4 bases at J, with 11 bases between the two ends. CDR3 sequence (DNA): TGTGCCTGGGCGGGGTATAGCTATGGCTACACCTTC. Translated, it gives CAWAGYSYGYTF.

The chain links TRBV4-1 to TRBJ1-1, with D tentatively TRBD1 (6 bases). CDR3 length: 14 amino acids. V was cut by 1 base and J by 7 bases, with 13 bases left in between. Germline loops: CDR1 MGHRA, CDR2 YSYEKL. CDR3 loop: CASSQGESRGEAFF. In DNA form, the CDR3 reads TGCGCCAGCAGCCAAGGGGAAAGCAGGGGTGAAGCTTTCTTT.

The sample holds one count of this clone. The chain is built from TRBV10-3 and TRBJ1-1; D perhaps matches TRBD1 (5 bases). The germline V gene has CDR1 ENHRY and CDR2 SYGVKD. The length of the CDR3 is 15 residues. Trimming removed 6 bases at V and 2 bases at J, with 16 bases between. The DNA for the CDR3 is TGTGCCATCAGCCCGGGGACTGAGGCCAACACTGAAGCTTTCTTT. This translates into CAISPGTEANTEAFF.

The V gene is TRBV7-2, the J gene TRBJ2-1; D is unresolved. This CDR3 comprises 12 residues. Per the germline V gene, CDR1 is SGHTA and CDR2 is FQGNSA. V was clipped by 5 bases and J by 10 bases, with 12 bases between them. The CDR3 DNA follows: TGTGCCAGCAGCCTATTGAGTGGCGAGCAGTTCTTC. It is translated as CASSLLSGEQFF. Supplemented by reference TRBV7-2 and TRBJ2-1, the full variable domain reads GAGVSQSPSNKVTEKGKDVELRCDPISGHTALYWYRQSLGQGLEFLIYFQGNSAPDKSGLPSDRFSAERTGGSVSTLTIQRTQQEDSAVYLCASSLLSGEQFFGPGTRLTVL.

The chain combines TRBV6-1 with TRBJ1-5; D unresolved. The CDR3 has 13 amino acids. From germline, CDR1 is MNHNS and CDR2 SASEGT. The ends were cut back, 3 bases at V and 5 bases at J, with 8 bases in the middle. CDR3 region: CASSDRLHQPQHF. The CDR3 coding sequence is TGTGCCAGCAGTGACAGGTTGCATCAGCCCCAGCATTTT.

This clone has a single count. The V and J genes are TRBV4-3 and TRBJ1-6; D perhaps matches TRBD1 (5 bases). Germline lookup yields CDR1 LGHNA and CDR2 YSLEER. With 7 bases removed from V and 8 bases from J, the gap between germline ends came to 9 bases. This CDR3 is built from 12 residues. In DNA, the CDR3 is TGCGCCAGCAAAGGAGGGGATTCACCCCTCCACTTT. Residues: CASKGGDSPLHF.

This chain uses TRBV9 with TRBJ2-1, with 7 bases fitting TRBD2. V lost 3 bases and J lost 9; bases outside the gene matches: 6. CDR1 is SGDLS and CDR2 is YYNGEE in the germline V gene. This CDR3 is built from 13 residues. CDR3 sequence reads: CASSDPSGAEQFF. In nucleotides, the CDR3 is TGTGCCAGCAGCGACCCCAGCGGGGCTGAGCAGTTCTTC.

In DNA, the CDR3 is TGTGCCATCAGTGACCCCGGACTAGCGGGGGTACGGGAGACCCAGTACTTC. Residues: CAISDPGLAGVRETQYF. The V gene is TRBV10-3, the J gene TRBJ2-5, with 13 bases fitting TRBD2. The CDR3 runs to 17 residues. V shed 3 bases, J shed 5 bases, and the junction held 9 bases outside the gene matches. The germline CDR1 and CDR2 sequences are ENHRY and SYGVKD.

This rearrangement joins TRBV6-5 to TRBJ1-1, with D possibly TRBD1 on 5 matching bases. V shed 6 bases and J shed 0 bases, with 11 bases lying between them. The CDR3 is 14 residues long. Germline loops: CDR1 MNHEY, CDR2 SVGAGI. Here the CDR3 reads CASSQGRLNTEAFF. CDR3 DNA: TGTGCCAGCAGCCAGGGACGTTTGAACACTGAAGCTTTCTTT.

Note on this clone: Distinct nucleotide sequences in the sample also encode this CDR3. This sequence joins TRBV5-6 and TRBJ2-5; TRBD2 matches at 11 bases. V lost 2 bases, J lost 5 bases, and 2 bases stayed unmatched. Germline CDR1 SGHDT, CDR2 YYEEEE. CDR3 size: 14 residues. The CDR3 sequence: CASSFSGGGETQYF. In DNA, the CDR3 is TGTGCCAGCAGCTTTAGCGGGGGGGGGGAGACCCAGTACTTC.

The DNA of the CDR3 is TGTGCCAGCAGCGTTACAGGGGCCTCCTATGGCTACACCTTC. Encoded protein: CASSVTGASYGYTF. The J gene is TRBJ1-2, the V gene TRBV7-9, with 7 bases aligning to TRBD1. Germline trimming cut 5 bases from V and 4 bases from J; bases unmatched to any gene: 7. Germline values: CDR1 SEHNR, CDR2 FQNEAQ (reference sequence). The CDR3 is 14 amino acids.

The chain uses TRBV18 and TRBJ2-7; possibly TRBD2 for D (6 bases). From germline, CDR1 is KGHSH and CDR2 LQKENI. The germline V and J ends were trimmed by 3 bases and 7 bases, with 16 bases remaining between them. The CDR3 consists of 14 residues. CDR3 loop: CASSPLGPAGEQYF. CDR3 sequence (DNA): TGTGCCAGCTCACCCCTGGGCCCGGCGGGGGAGCAGTACTTC.

This chain uses TRBV15 with TRBJ1-2, with D tentatively TRBD1 (6 bases). Germline V lookup: CDR1 LNHNV, CDR2 YYDKDF (reference sequence). V lost 5 bases and J 4 bases, leaving 11 bases between the germline ends. CDR3 length: 13 amino acids. The CDR3: CATSSQGIYGYTF. CDR3 bases: TGTGCCACCAGCTCACAGGGAATCTATGGCTACACCTTC.

The chain recombines TRBV2 with TRBJ2-7; D possibly uses TRBD1 or TRBD2 (5 bases each). Trimming stripped 0 bases from V and 6 bases from J, with 15 bases between. The CDR3 runs to 15 residues. Per germline, CDR1 SNHLY and CDR2 FYNNEI. The CDR3, as DNA: TGTGCCAGCAGTGAAGCGCCCCCGGGACGGGGCGAGCAGTACTTC. This codes for CASSEAPPGRGEQYF.

The gene calls are TRBV7-2 and TRBJ2-7, with D perhaps matching TRBD1 (6 bases). Germline loops: CDR1 SGHTA, CDR2 FQGNSA. The CDR3 covers 14 residues. V dropped 2 bases and J dropped 2 bases, with 10 bases sitting between them. CDR3 sequence (DNA): TGTGCCAGCAGCTTAACAGGGTGGGCCTACGAGCAGTACTTC. Amino acid sequence: CASSLTGWAYEQYF. The whole variable domain, remainder taken from reference TRBV7-2 and TRBJ2-7, is GAGVSQSPSNKVTEKGKDVELRCDPISGHTALYWYRQSLGQGLEFLIYFQGNSAPDKSGLPSDRFSAERTGGSVSTLTIQRTQQEDSAVYLCASSLTGWAYEQYFGPGTRLTVT.

The rearrangement joins TRBV18 to TRBJ2-5, with TRBD1 identical over 9 bases. Germline lookup yields CDR1 KGHSH and CDR2 LQKENI. The CDR3 consists of 14 residues. Trimming took 4 bases from V and 3 from J; bases not matched to a gene: 3. The CDR3 DNA is TGTGCCAGCTCACAACGGGACAGGGAAGAGACCCAGTACTTC. This gives the protein CASSQRDREETQYF.

The V call is TRBV7-8, the J call TRBJ1-3; weak D call: TRBD1 (6 bases). Trimming took off 3 bases at V and 2 bases at J, with 17 bases between the two ends. The CDR3 is 17 amino acids. The germline CDR1 and CDR2 sequences are SGHVS and FQNEAQ. This chain's CDR3 is CASSLGPTGSAGNTIYF. The CDR3 region has the DNA TGTGCCAGCAGCTTGGGGCCCACAGGGAGTGCTGGAAACACCATATATTTT.

This chain joins TRBV5-4 and TRBJ2-4, with a possible D match to TRBD2 (5 bases). The germline gives CDR1 SGHNT, CDR2 YYREEE (reference sequence). V was trimmed by 1 base and J by 5 bases, leaving 13 bases between them. There are 15 residues in the CDR3. CDR3 sequence (DNA): TGTGCCAGCAGCTTGAGGACGGGGAGCCAAAACATTCAGTACTTC. This codes for CASSLRTGSQNIQYF. The whole variable domain, filled in from reference TRBV5-4 and TRBJ2-4, reads ETGVTQSPTHLIKTRGQQVTLRCSSQSGHNTVSWYQQALGQGPQFIFQYYREEENGRGNFPPRFSGLQFPNYSSELNVNALELDDSALYLCASSLRTGSQNIQYFGAGTRLSVL.